This T cell receptor beta chain was observed in a study of T cell clonotyping in hematopoietic cell transplantation (dated by TCRdb to about 2021). At the level of the whole study: A total of 130 to 150 blood samples were collected in the study from some 40 consecutive transplant recipients and their related donors. Recruitment of patients was conducted between late 2015 and January 2017, and follow-up was continued until late 2020 or death. Summary of the overall study and its limitations: Sample size was limited, and cells were not sorted, so CD4 and CD8 repertoire contributions could not be separated. Recipient TCR diversity fell after transplant, with pathologically expanded clonotypes rising progressively from day 30 to day 180. Recipient repertoires showed only a small fraction of overlap with donor repertoires, and over 95% appeared de novo at the given depth. Donor and pretransplant recipient Inverse Simpson Index values predicted broader posttransplant TCR repertoire diversity.

From its cysteine to its phenylalanine, the CDR3 spans 16 amino acids. Only the CDR3 part of the read is kept: 48 bases, read in frame from the first base. Per the germline V gene, LGHNA is the CDR1 and YSLEER is the CDR2. Relative to germline, V is 0 bases shorter and J is 1 base shorter, with 12 bases between their ends. Related transplant donors provided blood samples for TCR beta sequencing. Using Nuclei Lysis Solution, genomic DNA was extracted from unfractionated peripheral blood mononuclear cells that were either fresh or cryopreserved. This clone was detected only a few times. What antigen it recognizes has not been identified. No clone much larger than this one lies a single base away; base qualities are absent. With the immunoSEQ assay, which is a bias-controlled multiplex PCR relying on V- and J-specific primers, TCR beta CDR3 regions were amplified from genomic DNA. In a second PCR step, the CDR3 amplicons were tagged with a proprietary barcode plus Illumina adapter sequences. CDR3 libraries were sequenced on an Illumina MiSeq instrument. As for how the authors treated the data: Export and quality control were performed with immunoSEQ Analyzer 3.0, and downstream analyses were performed with R Bioconductor and Immunarch. Only productive rearrangements in the normalized downsampled data set were used to calculate repertoire metrics. In the normalized cohort, clonotypes with more than 5 templates were defined as pathologically expanded. Repertoire diversity was measured with the Inverse Simpson Index. The non-normalized data set was used for CMV-specificity analyses so that all clonotypes could be captured. Entries here come from immuneACCESS through TCRdb and include only in-frame sequences with V and J called. Some clones fail to appear in such tables; in the studies checked, an unresolved V gene covers under half of the shortfall, and the cause of the remainder is unknown. That table furnishes V, J and clone size, whereas the DNA furnished D and trimming. The sample data list tens of thousands of clones, and about 95% of these were observed just once. The ten largest clones represent approximately 0.9% of the sample.

Material: peripheral blood mononuclear cells. The clonotype comes from a man aged 30-40 years in good health. Some clones in this sample may be carry-over from other donors' samples. Recombination joined TRBV4-3 with TRBJ2-5; D gene: possibly TRBD2, on 5 matching bases. The CDR3 corresponds to CASSQDTSRGQETQYF. The DNA sequence follows: TGCGCCAGCAGCCAAGATACTAGTCGCGGCCAAGAGACCCAGTACTTC.